Listed below are T cell receptor beta chains from one sample, sequenced in a study of CD4 T cells in relation to SARS-CoV-2 and coronaviruses. Using immunoSEQ multiplex PCR, the repertoire was profiled, and TCRdb retains in-frame clones only, with some absent. This sample yields about 60,000 clones, of which about 90% are seen a single time; about 0.4% belongs to the top ten. The specimen sequenced was naive CD4+ T cells from PBMCs. Receptors were obtained from an adult with COVID-19. Each CDR3 is given with its conserved first and last residue. D genes are given only for firm matches. Clone size is stated in some rows and not others, as once, few, many or a class when expanded.

d_gene: -; abundance: -; j_gene: TRBJ2-2; v_gene: TRBV6-5; CDR3nt: TGTGCCAGCGGAAAGGACCAAACGAACACCGGGGAGCTGTTTTTT; CDR3aa: CASGKDQTNTGELFF
d_gene: -; abundance: -; j_gene: TRBJ1-6; v_gene: TRBV19; CDR3nt: TGTGCCAGTAGTCCTCGTTCTTTTCAGGGGCAGTTGTCACCCCTCCACTTT; CDR3aa: CASSPRSFQGQLSPLHF
d_gene: TRBD2; abundance: -; j_gene: TRBJ2-5; v_gene: TRBV18; CDR3nt: TGTGCCAGCTCACTGACTAGCGTCGAGACCCAGTACTTC; CDR3aa: CASSLTSVETQYF
d_gene: -; abundance: -; j_gene: TRBJ2-6; v_gene: TRBV30; CDR3nt: TGTGCCTGGAGTTCGCCAAGGACAGCCCGCTCTGGGGCCAACGTCCTGACTTTC; CDR3aa: CAWSSPRTARSGANVLTF
d_gene: -; abundance: -; j_gene: TRBJ2-3; v_gene: TRBV5-8; CDR3nt: TGTGCCAGCAGCGGCACCGGGTCCCCAGATACGCAGTATTTT; CDR3aa: CASSGTGSPDTQYF
d_gene: TRBD2; abundance: -; j_gene: TRBJ2-4; v_gene: TRBV6-2/TRBV6-3; CDR3nt: TGTGCCAGCAGTTACACCGCGGGAGCCCCCCCCGTGGCCAAAAACATTCAGTACTTC; CDR3aa: CASSYTAGAPPVAKNIQYF
d_gene: -; abundance: -; j_gene: TRBJ1-5; v_gene: TRBV30; CDR3nt: TGTGCCTGGAGTGTAGATATAGGAAATCAGCCCCAGCATTTT; CDR3aa: CAWSVDIGNQPQHF
d_gene: -; abundance: -; j_gene: TRBJ1-1; v_gene: TRBV9; CDR3nt: TGTGCCAGCAGCGTAGTTCCGGTTGAGGGAGCTTTCTTT; CDR3aa: CASSVVPVEGAFF
d_gene: TRBD2; abundance: -; j_gene: TRBJ2-7; v_gene: TRBV28; CDR3nt: TGTGCCAGCAGGCTACCCCTAGCGGGAGGGGGGAACGAGCAGTACTTC; CDR3aa: CASRLPLAGGGNEQYF
d_gene: TRBD2; abundance: -; j_gene: TRBJ2-2; v_gene: TRBV5-1; CDR3nt: TGCGCCAGCATCGGGCTAGCGGGAAACACCGGGGAGCTGTTTTTT; CDR3aa: CASIGLAGNTGELFF
d_gene: TRBD1; abundance: -; j_gene: TRBJ2-5; v_gene: TRBV3-1/TRBV3-2; CDR3nt: TGTGCCAGCAGCCACGGACAGGGGGCCGGGCAAGAGACCCAGTACTTC; CDR3aa: CASSHGQGAGQETQYF
d_gene: -; abundance: once; j_gene: TRBJ2-1; v_gene: TRBV4-3; CDR3nt: TGCGCCAGCAGCCAAGAAAGGAGGGAAGCGGGCAATGAGCAGTTCTTC; CDR3aa: CASSQERREAGNEQFF
d_gene: -; abundance: once; j_gene: TRBJ2-3; v_gene: TRBV23-1; CDR3nt: TGCGCCAGCAGTCAAGCCATTTTGACCCCGCAGTATTTT; CDR3aa: CASSQAILTPQYF
d_gene: TRBD2; abundance: -; j_gene: TRBJ2-3; v_gene: TRBV6-1; CDR3nt: TGTGCCAGCAGTGACCCCACGGCGGGAGTCTTTTATACGCAGTATTTT; CDR3aa: CASSDPTAGVFYTQYF
d_gene: -; abundance: -; j_gene: TRBJ1-3; v_gene: TRBV5-8; CDR3nt: TGTGCCAGCAGCCCGCCCCCGGGAATAAAGGCTGGAAACACCATATATTTT; CDR3aa: CASSPPPGIKAGNTIYF
d_gene: -; abundance: -; j_gene: TRBJ1-2; v_gene: TRBV7-9; CDR3nt: TGTGCCAGCAGTCAAGAACTGGTGAACTATGGCTACACCTTC; CDR3aa: CASSQELVNYGYTF
d_gene: -; abundance: -; j_gene: TRBJ2-7; v_gene: TRBV10-3; CDR3nt: TGTGCCATCAGCGGGAAACGCGAGTCCTACGAGCAGTACTTC; CDR3aa: CAISGKRESYEQYF
d_gene: -; abundance: -; j_gene: TRBJ1-2; v_gene: TRBV28; CDR3nt: TGTGCCAGCAGTTTATACGACCGTCCAGCTCCAGGCTACACCTTC; CDR3aa: CASSLYDRPAPGYTF
d_gene: -; abundance: -; j_gene: TRBJ2-5; v_gene: TRBV19; CDR3nt: TGTGCCAGTAGTATAAGAGGTCCCGAGACCCAGTACTTC; CDR3aa: CASSIRGPETQYF
d_gene: TRBD2; abundance: -; j_gene: TRBJ2-1; v_gene: TRBV19; CDR3nt: TGTGCCAGCCTAAGTACGGGGGGGACCACCTACAATGAGCAGTTCTTC; CDR3aa: CASLSTGGTTYNEQFF
d_gene: -; abundance: once; j_gene: TRBJ2-5; v_gene: TRBV2; CDR3nt: TGTGCCAGCAGTAAAACCCGGAGGGGGTACCAAGAGACCCAGTACTTC; CDR3aa: CASSKTRRGYQETQYF
d_gene: -; abundance: -; j_gene: TRBJ1-2; v_gene: TRBV5-4; CDR3nt: TGTGCCAGCAGCCGGGGCTCGACAGGAATACTTACTAACTATGGCTACACCTTC; CDR3aa: CASSRGSTGILTNYGYTF
d_gene: TRBD1; abundance: once; j_gene: TRBJ1-1; v_gene: TRBV9; CDR3nt: TGTGCCAGCAGCGTATTGGGACAGGGCCCTGAAGCTTTCTTT; CDR3aa: CASSVLGQGPEAFF
d_gene: -; abundance: -; j_gene: TRBJ1-4; v_gene: TRBV6-6; CDR3nt: TGTGCCAGCAGTTACGTACAGGGCGGCGAAAAACTGTTTTTT; CDR3aa: CASSYVQGGEKLFF
d_gene: TRBD2; abundance: once; j_gene: TRBJ2-7; v_gene: TRBV3-1/TRBV3-2; CDR3nt: TGTGCCGGCAGCCAAGACCGGGAGGGCCTCTACGAGCAGTACTTC; CDR3aa: CAGSQDREGLYEQYF
d_gene: -; abundance: -; j_gene: TRBJ2-6; v_gene: TRBV5-5; CDR3nt: TGTGCCAGCAGCTTGTTGAGCTCTGGGGCCAACGTCCTGACTTTC; CDR3aa: CASSLLSSGANVLTF
d_gene: -; abundance: -; j_gene: TRBJ1-5; v_gene: TRBV18; CDR3nt: TGTGCCAGCTCACCGTCCGGGCCCAATAGCAATCAGCCCCAGCATTTT; CDR3aa: CASSPSGPNSNQPQHF
d_gene: -; abundance: few; j_gene: TRBJ2-4; v_gene: TRBV3-1/TRBV3-2; CDR3nt: TGTGCCAGCAGCCACGAGACGGGGCAGTACTTC; CDR3aa: CASSHETGQYF
d_gene: TRBD1; abundance: few; j_gene: TRBJ1-2; v_gene: TRBV5-6; CDR3nt: TGTGCCAGCAGCGAGGAAGTGACAGGGGTTGGCTACACCTTC; CDR3aa: CASSEEVTGVGYTF
d_gene: TRBD2; abundance: -; j_gene: TRBJ2-7; v_gene: TRBV7-9; CDR3nt: TGTGCCAGCAGCTTAGGACTAGCGGGAGTAAACGAGCAGTACTTC; CDR3aa: CASSLGLAGVNEQYF
d_gene: TRBD2; abundance: -; j_gene: TRBJ2-2; v_gene: TRBV3-1/TRBV3-2; CDR3nt: TGTGCCAGCAGCCAACCTAAGGGACTAGCGGGAGTAGCCGGGGAGCTGTTTTTT; CDR3aa: CASSQPKGLAGVAGELFF
d_gene: -; abundance: -; j_gene: TRBJ1-5; v_gene: TRBV19; CDR3nt: TGTGCCAGTACCCAGGGAAGGGGAAATTTGAATCAGCCCCAGCATTTT; CDR3aa: CASTQGRGNLNQPQHF
d_gene: -; abundance: -; j_gene: TRBJ2-5; v_gene: TRBV20-1; CDR3nt: TGCAGTGCTAGTTTCGGCGGGCCTGGGGAGACCCAGTACTTC; CDR3aa: CSASFGGPGETQYF
d_gene: -; abundance: -; j_gene: TRBJ2-1; v_gene: TRBV7-9; CDR3nt: TGTGCCAGCAGCTTAAGGCTCACTCACTCCTACAATGAGCAGTTCTTC; CDR3aa: CASSLRLTHSYNEQFF
d_gene: -; abundance: -; j_gene: TRBJ2-5; v_gene: TRBV19; CDR3nt: TGTGCCAGTCAAGGCGGTGGAGAGACCCAGTACTTC; CDR3aa: CASQGGGETQYF
d_gene: -; abundance: once; j_gene: TRBJ1-5; v_gene: TRBV28; CDR3nt: TGTGCCAGCAGTCAATTAGAACAGCCCCAGCATTTT; CDR3aa: CASSQLEQPQHF
d_gene: -; abundance: -; j_gene: TRBJ1-1; v_gene: TRBV27; CDR3nt: TGTGCCAGCAGTTTATGCACCATAGGACAGAGTATGAACACTGAAGCTTTCTTT; CDR3aa: CASSLCTIGQSMNTEAFF
d_gene: -; abundance: -; j_gene: TRBJ1-3; v_gene: TRBV29-1; CDR3nt: TGCAGCGTTGACTCACTCCTCCCTGGAAACACCATATATTTT; CDR3aa: CSVDSLLPGNTIYF
d_gene: -; abundance: -; j_gene: TRBJ2-2; v_gene: TRBV7-2; CDR3nt: TGTGCCAGCAGCCCGATCGGGGGGCGAAACACCGGGGAGCTGTTTTTT; CDR3aa: CASSPIGGRNTGELFF
d_gene: -; abundance: -; j_gene: TRBJ2-7; v_gene: TRBV10-3; CDR3nt: TGTGCCATCAGTGAAACGGGGCGGGACTCCTACGAGCAGTACTTC; CDR3aa: CAISETGRDSYEQYF
d_gene: TRBD1; abundance: -; j_gene: TRBJ2-7; v_gene: TRBV29-1; CDR3nt: TGCAGCGTTGGCCCGGGACAGGGGTATGAGCAGTACTTC; CDR3aa: CSVGPGQGYEQYF
d_gene: -; abundance: once; j_gene: TRBJ2-1; v_gene: TRBV7-3; CDR3nt: TGTGCCAGCAGCTTACTCCCCACAGGGGAGCAGTTCTTC; CDR3aa: CASSLLPTGEQFF
d_gene: TRBD2; abundance: -; j_gene: TRBJ2-3; v_gene: TRBV30; CDR3nt: TGTGCCTGGGTCAGGACTAGCCTTGCAGATACGCAGTATTTT; CDR3aa: CAWVRTSLADTQYF
d_gene: -; abundance: -; j_gene: TRBJ2-1; v_gene: TRBV18; CDR3nt: TGTGCCAGCTCCCCCCGGGGAATACAGTACAATGAGCAGTTCTTC; CDR3aa: CASSPRGIQYNEQFF
d_gene: -; abundance: few; j_gene: TRBJ1-1; v_gene: TRBV14; CDR3nt: TGTGCCAGCAGCCAAGATCGGTGGACGGAGAACACTGAAGCTTTCTTT; CDR3aa: CASSQDRWTENTEAFF
d_gene: TRBD1; abundance: -; j_gene: TRBJ2-5; v_gene: TRBV6-6; CDR3nt: TGTGCCAGCAGTCCCCTCCTGACAGGGTCCAGCGATTATTCAGAGACCCAGTACTTC; CDR3aa: CASSPLLTGSSDYSETQYF
d_gene: TRBD2; abundance: -; j_gene: TRBJ2-3; v_gene: TRBV7-2; CDR3nt: TGTGCCAGCAGCACACCGGGACTAGCGGGAGGGGGTGGCACAGATACGCAGTATTTT; CDR3aa: CASSTPGLAGGGGTDTQYF
d_gene: TRBD2; abundance: -; j_gene: TRBJ2-1; v_gene: TRBV5-1; CDR3nt: TGCGCCAGCACCACTAGCGGGAGTGGCAATGAGCAGTTCTTC; CDR3aa: CASTTSGSGNEQFF
d_gene: TRBD2; abundance: -; j_gene: TRBJ2-2; v_gene: TRBV7-3; CDR3nt: TGTGCCAGCAGCTCGGGACTACTAACTAACACCGGGGAGCTGTTTTTT; CDR3aa: CASSSGLLTNTGELFF
d_gene: TRBD1; abundance: -; j_gene: TRBJ1-1; v_gene: TRBV9; CDR3nt: TGTGCCAGCAGCGTAGAGGGACAGGGGAACACTGAAGCTTTCTTT; CDR3aa: CASSVEGQGNTEAFF
d_gene: -; abundance: -; j_gene: TRBJ2-1; v_gene: TRBV7-2; CDR3nt: TGTGCCAGCAGCTGGTCTGGAGGTAGCTCCTACAATGAGCAGTTCTTC; CDR3aa: CASSWSGGSSYNEQFF
d_gene: TRBD1; abundance: -; j_gene: TRBJ2-5; v_gene: TRBV29-1; CDR3nt: TGCAGCGCCCGGGCCAGGGGGTGGGAGACCCAGTACTTC; CDR3aa: CSARARGWETQYF
d_gene: TRBD2; abundance: -; j_gene: TRBJ2-1; v_gene: TRBV20-1; CDR3nt: TGCAGTGCTAGTAGCGGGAGTGCGTACAATGAGCAGTTCTTC; CDR3aa: CSASSGSAYNEQFF
d_gene: -; abundance: -; j_gene: TRBJ2-7; v_gene: TRBV5-5; CDR3nt: TGTGCCAGCAGCTTGGAGTCAGGGTTGACCTACGAGCAGTACTTC; CDR3aa: CASSLESGLTYEQYF
d_gene: TRBD1; abundance: -; j_gene: TRBJ2-3; v_gene: TRBV29-1; CDR3nt: TGCAGCGTTGTCCAGGGGGCGTCAGATACGCAGTATTTT; CDR3aa: CSVVQGASDTQYF
d_gene: TRBD1; abundance: -; j_gene: TRBJ2-5; v_gene: TRBV28; CDR3nt: TGTGCCAGCAGTACCAGGACAGGGGGCCAAGAGACCCAGTACTTC; CDR3aa: CASSTRTGGQETQYF